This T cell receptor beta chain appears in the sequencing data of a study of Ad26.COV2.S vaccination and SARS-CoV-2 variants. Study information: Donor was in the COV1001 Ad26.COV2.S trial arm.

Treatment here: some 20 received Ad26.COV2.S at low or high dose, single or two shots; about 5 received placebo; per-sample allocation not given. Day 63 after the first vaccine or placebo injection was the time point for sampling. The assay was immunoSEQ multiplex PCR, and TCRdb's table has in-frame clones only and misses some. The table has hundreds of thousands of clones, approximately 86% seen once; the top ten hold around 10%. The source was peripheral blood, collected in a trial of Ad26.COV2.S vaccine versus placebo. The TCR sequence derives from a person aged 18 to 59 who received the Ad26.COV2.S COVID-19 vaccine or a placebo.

The chain's CDR3 is CASSASGSGRTQYF. CDR3 bases: TGTGCCAGCAGTGCTAGCGGGAGTGGTAGGACCCAGTACTTC. V usage is TRBV27 and J usage is TRBJ2-5; 10 positions agree with TRBD2. V trimming: 5 bases; J trimming: 7 bases; junction bases outside the gene matches: 7. Per the germline V gene, CDR1 is MNHEY and CDR2 is SMNVEV (reference sequence). The CDR3 is made up of 14 amino acids.